This entry features one T cell receptor beta chain sequence. The entry originates in a study of T cell responses to AZD1222 COVID-19 vaccine. Generated by immunoSEQ multiplex PCR, the TCRdb table keeps only in-frame clones and is missing some. The top ten clones hold about 4.6% of a sample with approximately 160,000 clones, approximately 90% of them seen once. The CDR3 is made up of 14 amino acids. Germline V gives CDR1 KGHSH, CDR2 LQKENI. V was trimmed by 6 bases and J by 1 base, leaving 9 bases between them. The TCR was taken from an adult in good health. This rearrangement joins TRBV18 to TRBJ2-2; D gene unclear. Sequenced material: peripheral blood, taken on day 0 of AZD1222 vaccination. The CDR3 here is CASSEDLNTGELFF. The CDR3 nucleotides read TGTGCCAGCTCCGAGGACCTGAACACCGGGGAGCTGTTTTTT.